This TCR beta chain is from a study of control samples from healthy donors and cancer patients. Produced via immunoSEQ multiplex PCR; TCRdb's table is partial and in-frame only. In the table there are about 48,000 clones, over 90% of which are singletons. The germline gives CDR1 KGHSH, CDR2 LQKENI. V trimming: 1 base; J trimming: 2 bases; junction bases outside the gene matches: 4. The CDR3 has 17 amino acids. V usage is TRBV18 and J usage is TRBJ2-3; TRBD2 agrees at 12 bases. The receptor was isolated from a woman between 50 and 59 years old with head and neck cancer. Sequenced input: PBMCs. The CDR3 sequence: CASSPQSSGRVTDTQYF. In DNA form, the CDR3 reads TGTGCCAGCTCACCACAATCTAGCGGGAGGGTCACAGATACGCAGTATTTT.